These T cell receptor beta chains were read from a single sample in a study of regulatory T cells in long-lasting Graves disease. From the multiplex PCR reads, TCRdb called clonotypes with MiXCR, one entry per CDR3 protein. The data hold 390,000 or so distinct CDR3 sequences, with roughly 20% observed a single time. The source was peripheral blood mononuclear cells (PBMCs), collected when the disease was refractory, from a patient treated with antithyroid drugs. These receptors all come from a woman aged 40-49 years with Graves disease. Each CDR3 is given with its conserved first and last residue. A D gene is named only where the DNA matches it firmly. Size is omitted from some rows. Given values are once, few, many or a class for expanded clones.

.	TRBV2	.	TRBJ2-2	CASKEIGELFF	TGTGCCAGCAAGGAAATCGGGGAGCTGTTTTTT
.	TRBV12-3/TRBV12-4	TRBD1	TRBJ2-6	CASRPRRRDRDHPGANVLTF	TGTGCCAGCAGACCACGACGCCGGGACAGGGATCATCCTGGGGCCAACGTCCTGACTTTC
many	TRBV19	.	TRBJ2-5	CASSIRGGEETQYF	TGTGCCAGTAGTATAAGGGGTGGTGAAGAGACCCAGTACTTC
many	TRBV20-1	TRBD1	TRBJ2-7	CSASLTGSDYEQYF	TGCAGTGCTAGCCTGACAGGGAGCGACTACGAGCAGTACTTC
many	TRBV6-1	TRBD1	TRBJ1-1	CASRGTGGATEAFF	TGTGCCAGCAGGGGGACAGGGGGAGCAACTGAAGCTTTCTTT
many	TRBV5-1	.	TRBJ1-1	CASSLAGGLDLNTEAFF	TGCGCCAGCAGCTTGGCGGGGGGCCTGGACCTGAACACTGAAGCTTTCTTT
.	TRBV9	TRBD2	TRBJ2-3	CASSASLAGVKADTQYF	TGTGCCAGCAGCGCCTCCCTAGCGGGAGTTAAGGCAGATACGCAGTATTTT
many	TRBV20-1	TRBD1	TRBJ2-7	CSAYPGQGSAFYEQYF	TGCAGTGCGTACCCGGGACAGGGTTCTGCGTTCTACGAGCAGTACTTC
once	TRBV13	.	TRBJ2-1	CASSLEAIGVNEQFF	TGTGCCAGCAGCTTAGAGGCTATCGGGGTAAATGAGCAGTTCTTC
.	TRBV15	TRBD2	TRBJ2-5	CATSREVAVPGLAGGEETQYF	TGTGCCACCAGCAGAGAGGTGGCAGTGCCGGGACTAGCGGGAGGGGAAGAGACCCAGTACTTC
.	TRBV6-1	TRBD1	TRBJ2-1	CASSTSGTGSYNEQFF	TGTGCCAGCAGTACCTCCGGGACAGGCTCCTACAATGAGCAGTTCTTC
.	TRBV25-1	.	TRBJ1-6	CATRVSYNSPLHF	TGTGCCACCCGGGTGTCCTATAATTCACCCCTCCACTTT
few	TRBV13	.	TRBJ2-7	CASSLWDSEQYF	TGTGCCAGCAGCTTATGGGATTCCGAGCAGTACTTC
few	TRBV30	.	TRBJ1-1	CAWRQGGVAFF	TGTGCCTGGAGGCAGGGCGGAGTGGCTTTCTTT
.	TRBV19	.	TRBJ1-4	CASREREGSTNEKLFF	TGTGCCAGTAGAGAAAGGGAAGGCTCAACTAATGAAAAACTGTTTTTT
many	TRBV11-2	.	TRBJ1-1	CASSLVWATEAFF	TGTGCCAGCAGCTTAGTATGGGCCACTGAAGCTTTCTTT
many	TRBV28	TRBD2	TRBJ2-3	CASSVLAGADTQYF	TGTGCCAGCAGCGTACTAGCGGGAGCAGATACGCAGTATTTT
many	TRBV28	.	TRBJ2-7	CASSFLWDSLTYEQYF	TGTGCCAGCAGCTTTCTCTGGGACTCCCTGACCTACGAGCAGTACTTC
many	TRBV28	TRBD2	TRBJ2-7	CASSLWTSPLRQYF	TGTGCCAGCAGTTTATGGACTAGCCCGCTCAGGCAGTACTTC
many	TRBV27	TRBD2	TRBJ2-6	CASSRAKGYVGRGSGANVLTF	TGTGCCAGCAGTCGAGCAAAGGGGTACGTCGGGAGGGGCTCTGGGGCCAACGTCCTGACTTTC
.	TRBV5-1	.	TRBJ2-5	CASIRGADRGETQYF	TGCGCCAGCATTAGGGGAGCCGATCGAGGGGAGACCCAGTACTTC
many	TRBV2	TRBD2	TRBJ2-5	CASSVGGGRHRPGTQYF	TGTGCCAGCAGTGTTGGCGGGGGGAGACACCGCCCTGGGACCCAGTACTTC
few	TRBV6-5	.	TRBJ2-2	CASSYSMDGPGELFF	TGTGCCAGCAGTTACTCGATGGACGGACCCGGGGAGCTGTTTTTT
.	TRBV4-2	TRBD2	TRBJ2-1	CASSQAVRTSGISEQFF	TGTGCCAGCAGCCAAGCGGTGAGGACTAGCGGGATCAGTGAGCAGTTCTTC
.	TRBV30	TRBD2	TRBJ2-1	CAWSVLGREFNEQFF	TGTGCCTGGAGTGTACTGGGGCGGGAGTTCAATGAGCAGTTCTTC
many	TRBV2	.	TRBJ2-5	CASTRREETQYF	TGTGCCAGCACGCGGCGTGAAGAGACCCAGTACTTC
many	TRBV6-2/TRBV6-3	.	TRBJ2-7	CASRLRFRDVGEQYF	TGTGCCAGCAGACTCCGGTTCCGGGACGTGGGCGAGCAGTACTTC
.	TRBV6-4	.	TRBJ2-2	CATHDFTGAGELFF	TGTGCCACGCACGATTTCACAGGTGCCGGGGAGCTGTTTTTT